Following are 2 T cell receptor beta chains from one sample sequenced in a study of T-cell memory formation after mild COVID-19. TCRdb processed the 5' RACE reads anew with MiXCR; each CDR3 protein has one entry. This sample has approximately 89,000 distinct CDR3 sequences, with about 23% found just once. The sample was PBMCs or a T cell subset sorted from them (not recorded which). These receptors were taken from a man aged 18 to 30 who had mild COVID-19 (a few samples of this study predate the infection). Cell type and time point are not known.

The chain employs TRBV15 and TRBJ2-1; TRBD2 aligns across 9 bases. The germline V gene has CDR1 LNHNV and CDR2 YYDKDF (reference sequence). The V gene end was trimmed by 4 bases and the J gene end by 9 bases; junction bases not matched to a gene: 10. The CDR3 runs 15 residues. The CDR3 is CATSTAGGRVGEQFF. DNA for the CDR3: TGTGCCACCAGCACCGCGGGGGGGCGGGTCGGTGAGCAGTTCTTC.

This clonotype has a handful of counts. The V and J genes are TRBV7-8 and TRBJ2-1, with D tentatively TRBD2 (6 bases). CDR3 length: 13 amino acids. The V end lost 0 bases, the J end lost 10 bases, and 10 bases lay between the germline ends. Per the germline V gene, CDR1 is SGHVS and CDR2 is FQNEAQ. The chain's CDR3 is CASSLALDYEQFF. CDR3 DNA: TGTGCCAGCAGCTTAGCACTGGACTACGAGCAGTTCTTC.